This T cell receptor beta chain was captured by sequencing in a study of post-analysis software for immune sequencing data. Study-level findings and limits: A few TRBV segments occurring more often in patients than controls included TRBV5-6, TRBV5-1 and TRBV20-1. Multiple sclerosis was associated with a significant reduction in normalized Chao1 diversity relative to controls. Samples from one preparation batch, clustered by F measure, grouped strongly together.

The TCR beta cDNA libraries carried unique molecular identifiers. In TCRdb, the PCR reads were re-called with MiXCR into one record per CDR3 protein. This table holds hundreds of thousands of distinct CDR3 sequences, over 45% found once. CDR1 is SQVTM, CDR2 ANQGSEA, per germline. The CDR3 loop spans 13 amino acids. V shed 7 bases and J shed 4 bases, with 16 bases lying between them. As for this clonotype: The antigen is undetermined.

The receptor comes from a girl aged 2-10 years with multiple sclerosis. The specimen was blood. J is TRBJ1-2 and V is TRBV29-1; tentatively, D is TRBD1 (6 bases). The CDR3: CSARTDRSYGYTF. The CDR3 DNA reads TGCAGCGCCCGGACAGATCGTAGCTATGGCTACACCTTC.